Following are 22 T cell receptor beta chains from one sample sequenced in a study of blood T cell repertoires in COVID-19. Clones were read by immunoSEQ multiplex PCR, and TCRdb kept only the in-frame ones, dropping some. Of a few hundred thousand clones in the sample, around 87% are singletons; the top ten hold around 1.9%. Sequenced sample: PBMCs or T cells enriched from blood (not recorded which). These receptors originate from a man aged 40-49 years in a cohort exposed to, infected with or recovered from COVID-19 (not recorded which).

The count of this clone is one. V and J are TRBV7-6 and TRBJ2-1; TRBD1 agrees at 8 bases. Germline V gene data show CDR1 as SGHVS and CDR2 as FNYEAQ. V lost 0 bases to trimming and J lost 7 bases; unmatched junction nucleotides: 5. CDR3 length: 15 amino acids. Here the CDR3 DNA reads TGTGCCAGCAGCTTAGCCAGGGGGCAAACGAATGAGCAGTTCTTC. It is translated as CASSLARGQTNEQFF.

The sample holds one count of this clone. The chain joins TRBV5-1 to TRBJ2-6; D is possibly TRBD1 (5 bases). Germline V gene sequence: CDR1 SGHRS, CDR2 YFSETQ. This CDR3 is built from 15 residues. Trimming cost V 4 bases and J 1 base, with 9 bases left between them. CDR3 sequence reads: CASSIGESGANVLTF. DNA of the CDR3: TGCGCCAGCAGCATAGGGGAATCTGGGGCCAACGTCCTGACTTTC.

This chain uses TRBV11-3 with TRBJ2-7; D is unclear. Germline V gene data show CDR1 as SGHNT and CDR2 as YENEEA. The CDR3 is 16 residues long. V lost 0 bases and J lost 5, with 17 bases in between. The CDR3 reads CASSLEVGPGLHEQYF. In DNA, the CDR3 is TGTGCCAGCAGCTTAGAGGTGGGCCCTGGTCTCCACGAGCAGTACTTC.

The chain joins TRBV3-1 (or the pseudogene TRBV3-2) to TRBJ1-1, with a weak D call TRBD1 (6 bases). The CDR3 loop spans 13 amino acids. V was pared by 3 bases and J by 2 bases, with 7 bases between. Germline V lookup: CDR1 LGHDT, CDR2 YNNKEL (reference sequence). CDR3 DNA: TGTGCCAGCAGCCACAGGGGAAACACTGAAGCTTTCTTT. Protein product: CASSHRGNTEAFF.

The chain links TRBV7-9 to TRBJ1-1; D unresolved. Trimming shortened V by 1 base and J by 1 base, and 10 bases separated the two germline ends. The CDR3 is 15 amino acids. From germline, CDR1 is SEHNR and CDR2 FQNEAQ (reference sequence). The CDR3 is CASSLGGQKNTEAFF. DNA of the CDR3: TGTGCCAGCAGCTTAGGAGGCCAAAAGAACACTGAAGCTTTCTTT.

The chain carries TRBV4-2 and TRBJ2-3; the match to TRBD1 covers 8 bases. This CDR3 spans 16 amino acids. Germline V gene data show CDR1 as LGHNA and CDR2 as YNFKEQ. Trimming cost V 4 bases and J 3 bases; bases outside gene matches: 9. CDR3 bases: TGTGCCAGCAGCCCAGACGGACAGGGCGGTACAGATACGCAGTATTTT. Amino acid sequence: CASSPDGQGGTDTQYF.

J is TRBJ1-5 and V is TRBV6-5, with 10 bases aligning to TRBD1. The CDR3 covers 13 residues. CDR1 is MNHEY, CDR2 SVGAGI, per germline. The V gene end was trimmed by 6 bases and the J gene end by 5 bases; junction bases not matched to a gene: 1. The CDR3 coding sequence is TGTGCCAGCAGGGGACAGGGGCATCAGCCCCAGCATTTT. Protein sequence: CASRGQGHQPQHF.

The chain links TRBV7-8 to TRBJ1-2; 9 nucleotides agree with TRBD1. The germline V gene encodes CDR1 SGHVS and CDR2 FQNEAQ. This CDR3 is 14 amino acids long. The J segment lost 7 bases and the V segment lost 4 bases, leaving 7 bases of the junction unmatched. CDR3 bases: TGTGCCAGCAGCTCACAGGGGGCGACCGGTGGCTACACCTTC. Encoded protein: CASSSQGATGGYTF.

The chain uses TRBV5-5 and TRBJ2-2; 8 bases align to TRBD2. J gave up 5 bases and V 1 base, and 7 bases lay outside the gene matches. The germline V gene has CDR1 SGHKS and CDR2 YYEKEE (reference sequence). The CDR3 covers 16 residues. The CDR3 DNA sequence: TGTGCCAGCAGCTTGAAGCGGGAGAAGCTTACCGGGGAGCTGTTTTTT. It yields the protein CASSLKREKLTGELFF. The whole variable domain, remainder taken from reference TRBV5-5 and TRBJ2-2, is DAGVTQSPTHLIKTRGQQVTLRCSPISGHKSVSWYQQVLGQGPQFIFQYYEKEERGRGNFPDRFSARQFPNYSSELNVNALLLGDSALYLCASSLKREKLTGELFFGEGSRLTVL.

This clone was seen a handful of times. This chain uses TRBV2 with TRBJ2-7, with D tentatively TRBD2 (5 bases). The V gene lost 3 bases and the J gene lost 1 base, with 16 bases spanning the gap. From germline, CDR1 is SNHLY and CDR2 FYNNEI. The CDR3 extends over 16 amino acids. DNA for the CDR3: TGTGCCAGCAGTGATCCGGGGTTAAGAGCGTCCTACGAGCAGTACTTC. This encodes CASSDPGLRASYEQYF.

The chain combines TRBV28 with TRBJ1-6; 8 bases are shared with TRBD1. This CDR3 is 16 amino acids long. V lost 3 bases, J lost 7 bases, and 8 bases stayed unmatched. Looked up from germline, CDR1 is MDHEN and CDR2 is SYDVKM. The CDR3 bases are TGTGCCAGCAGTTTCCCTCAGGGGGCTGGCAATTCACCCCTCCACTTT. This gives the protein CASSFPQGAGNSPLHF. Full variable domain (missing parts from reference TRBV28 and TRBJ1-6): DVKVTQSSRYLVKRTGEKVFLECVQDMDHENMFWYRQDPGLGLRLIYFSYDVKMKEKGDIPEGYSVSREKKERFSLILESASTNQTSMYLCASSFPQGAGNSPLHFGNGTRLTVT.

The CDR3 region is CASSPQTGALYGYTF. DNA of the CDR3: TGTGCCAGCAGCCCACAAACAGGGGCACTCTATGGCTACACCTTC. The chain is built from TRBV5-4 and TRBJ1-2, with 7 bases fitting TRBD1. CDR1 and CDR2 from the germline V gene are SGHNT and YYREEE (reference sequence). The length of the CDR3 is 15 residues. V dropped 4 bases and J dropped 4; count of bases not matched to a gene: 10.

A few counts support this clone. This chain uses TRBV2 with TRBJ2-1, with D hard to call. The length of the CDR3 is 12 residues. Trimming stripped 4 bases from V and 6 bases from J, with 7 bases between. The germline CDR1 and CDR2 sequences are SNHLY and FYNNEI. CDR3 sequence (DNA): TGTGCCAGCAGTGGTTTTAGCAATGAGCAGTTCTTC. The encoded protein is CASSGFSNEQFF.

The chain has TRBV3-1 (or the pseudogene TRBV3-2) and TRBJ2-2; the match to TRBD1 covers 8 bases. Germline CDR1 reads LGHDT; CDR2 reads YNNKEL (reference sequence). The CDR3 has 14 amino acids. With V trimmed by 4 bases and J by 7 bases, 5 bases remained unmatched. The CDR3 nucleotides are TGTGCCAGCAGCCTACAGGGGGTTGGCGGGGAGCTGTTTTTT. Translating gives CASSLQGVGGELFF.

This chain connects TRBV7-8 to TRBJ2-7, with 7 bases lining up with TRBD2. The CDR3 is made up of 14 amino acids. Germline CDR1 SGHVS, CDR2 FQNEAQ. Trimming took 1 base from V and 6 from J; bases not matched to a gene: 6. The CDR3 loop is CASSLDGRFGEQYF. CDR3 sequence (DNA): TGTGCCAGCAGCTTAGACGGGAGGTTCGGCGAGCAGTACTTC.

The chain couples TRBV5-4 to TRBJ2-3, with TRBD2 as a possible D gene (5 bases). In germline, CDR1 is SGHNT, CDR2 YYREEE (reference sequence). This CDR3 is 14 amino acids long. V was pared by 0 bases and J by 5 bases, with 10 bases between. The CDR3 DNA follows: TGTGCCAGCAGCTTGGATTTCCGGGGAGATACGCAGTATTTT. Translated: CASSLDFRGDTQYF.

The CDR3 DNA sequence: TGTGCCAGCAGCCCGACCGGGACAGGGGTTGAAAAACTGTTTTTT. Its translation is CASSPTGTGVEKLFF. The gene calls are TRBV7-9 and TRBJ1-4; TRBD1 matches 10 bases. The J segment lost 7 bases and the V segment lost 5 bases, leaving 7 bases of the junction unmatched. CDR1 SEHNR and CDR2 FQNEAQ come from the germline V gene (reference sequence). The CDR3 sequence is 15 residues long.

The chain employs TRBV12-5 and TRBJ2-3; 9 positions agree with TRBD2. V lost 6 bases, J lost 6 bases, and 28 bases stayed unmatched. Germline CDR1 is LGHNT and CDR2 is FRNRAP. The CDR3 is made up of 21 amino acids. In DNA, the CDR3 is TGTGCTAGTGGCAACACCCCCGGGGAGTGCGGGAGGGCGGGCTTGGCCGATACGCAGTATTTT. Translated: CASGNTPGECGRAGLADTQYF.

This clone was found a few times. The rearrangement links TRBV3-1 (or the pseudogene TRBV3-2) to TRBJ2-1, with 11 bases lining up with TRBD2. J was trimmed by 6 bases and V by 4 bases; bases with no gene match: 2. The CDR3 runs to 14 residues. From germline, CDR1 is LGHDT and CDR2 YNNKEL (reference sequence). The CDR3 sequence is CASSRLAGPNEQFF. The CDR3 nucleotides read TGTGCCAGCAGCCGACTAGCGGGGCCCAATGAGCAGTTCTTC.

The rearrangement links TRBV7-2 to TRBJ2-7; tentative D call: TRBD2 (5 bases). CDR1 SGHTA and CDR2 FQGNSA come from the germline V gene. This CDR3 is built from 14 residues. V was pared by 4 bases and J by 4 bases, with 14 bases between. CDR3 sequence: CASSSLGGLYEQYF. CDR3 DNA: TGTGCCAGCAGCTCTCTAGGCGGACTGTACGAGCAGTACTTC. Complete variable domain (other parts from reference TRBV7-2 and TRBJ2-7): GAGVSQSPSNKVTEKGKDVELRCDPISGHTALYWYRQSLGQGLEFLIYFQGNSAPDKSGLPSDRFSAERTGGSVSTLTIQRTQQEDSAVYLCASSSLGGLYEQYFGPGTRLTVT.

This chain uses TRBV6-5 with TRBJ2-1; D is perhaps TRBD1 (5 bases). This CDR3 spans 11 amino acids. The V end lost 8 bases, the J end lost 12 bases, and 14 bases lay between the germline ends. The germline gives CDR1 MNHEY, CDR2 SVGAGI. CDR3 bases: TGTGCCAGCGGCGGTTCCCAGGGGCAGTTCTTC. Amino acid sequence: CASGGSQGQFF.

V usage is TRBV5-4 and J usage is TRBJ1-1, with D possibly being TRBD1 (6 bases). Germline assignment: CDR1 SGHNT and CDR2 YYREEE (reference sequence). CDR3 length: 15 residues. The germline V and J ends were trimmed by 0 bases and 6 bases, with 15 bases remaining between them. As DNA, the CDR3 is TGTGCCAGCAGCTTGGCCGGGGGGCAGTCAGCTGAAGCTTTCTTT. It is translated as CASSLAGGQSAEAFF.